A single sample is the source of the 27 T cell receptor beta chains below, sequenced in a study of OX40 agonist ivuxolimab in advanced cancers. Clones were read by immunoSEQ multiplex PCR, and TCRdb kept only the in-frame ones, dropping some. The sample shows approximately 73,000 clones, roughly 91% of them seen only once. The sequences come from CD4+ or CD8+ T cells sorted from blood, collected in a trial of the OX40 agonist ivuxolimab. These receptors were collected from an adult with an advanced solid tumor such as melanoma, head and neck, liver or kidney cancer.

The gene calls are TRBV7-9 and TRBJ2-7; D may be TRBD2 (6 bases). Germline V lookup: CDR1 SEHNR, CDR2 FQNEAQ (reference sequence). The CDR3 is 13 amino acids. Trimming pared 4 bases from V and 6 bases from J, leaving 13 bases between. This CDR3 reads CASSSPGTLEQYF. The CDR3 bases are TGTGCCAGCAGCTCGCCCGGGACTCTCGAGCAGTACTTC.

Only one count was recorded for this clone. The CDR3 loop reads CAISPLGSNQPQHF. The CDR3 nucleotides are TGTGCCATCAGCCCCCTAGGTAGCAATCAGCCCCAGCATTTT. V is TRBV10-3 and J is TRBJ1-5, with D hard to call. Trimming removed 6 bases at V and 0 bases at J, with 9 bases between. CDR3 size: 14 residues. Germline V CDR1 and CDR2: ENHRY, SYGVKD.

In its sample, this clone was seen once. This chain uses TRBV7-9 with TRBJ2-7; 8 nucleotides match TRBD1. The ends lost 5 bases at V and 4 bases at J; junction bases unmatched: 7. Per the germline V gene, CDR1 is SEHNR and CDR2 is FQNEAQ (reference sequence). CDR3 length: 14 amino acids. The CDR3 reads CASSPRTGRYEQYF. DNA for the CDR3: TGTGCCAGCAGCCCACGGACAGGGAGGTACGAGCAGTACTTC.

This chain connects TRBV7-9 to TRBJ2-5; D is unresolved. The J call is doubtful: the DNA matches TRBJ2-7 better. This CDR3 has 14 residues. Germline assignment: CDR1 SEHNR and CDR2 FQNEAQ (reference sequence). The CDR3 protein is CASSLSITPYEQYF. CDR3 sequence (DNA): TGTGCCAGCAGCTTATCGATCACCCCCTACGAGCAGTACTTC.

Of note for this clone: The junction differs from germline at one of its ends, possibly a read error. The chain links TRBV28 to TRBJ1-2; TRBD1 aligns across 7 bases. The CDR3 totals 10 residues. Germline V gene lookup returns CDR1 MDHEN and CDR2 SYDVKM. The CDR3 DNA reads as TGTGCCAGCAGTTCCGACAGGGCCCACTTC. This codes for CASSSDRAHF.

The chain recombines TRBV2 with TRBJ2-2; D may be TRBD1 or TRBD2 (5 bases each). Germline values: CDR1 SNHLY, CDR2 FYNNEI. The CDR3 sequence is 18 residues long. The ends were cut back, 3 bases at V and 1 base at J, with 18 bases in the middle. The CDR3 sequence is CASSDVGAQVLNTGELFF. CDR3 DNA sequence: TGTGCCAGCAGTGACGTCGGGGCGCAAGTTCTGAACACCGGGGAGCTGTTTTTT.

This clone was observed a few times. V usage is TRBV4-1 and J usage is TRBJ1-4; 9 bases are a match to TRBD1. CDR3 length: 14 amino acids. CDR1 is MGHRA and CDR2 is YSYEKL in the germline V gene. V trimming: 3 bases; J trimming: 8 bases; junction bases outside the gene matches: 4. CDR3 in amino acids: CASSQGDREEKLFF. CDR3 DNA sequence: TGCGCCAGCAGCCAGGGGGACAGGGAGGAAAAACTGTTTTTT.

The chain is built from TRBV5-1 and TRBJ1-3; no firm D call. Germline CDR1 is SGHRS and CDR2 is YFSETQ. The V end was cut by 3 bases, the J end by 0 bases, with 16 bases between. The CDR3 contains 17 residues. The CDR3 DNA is TGCGCCAGCAGCTCCCTTGGCCTTGTTGACTCTGGAAACACCATATATTTT. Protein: CASSSLGLVDSGNTIYF.

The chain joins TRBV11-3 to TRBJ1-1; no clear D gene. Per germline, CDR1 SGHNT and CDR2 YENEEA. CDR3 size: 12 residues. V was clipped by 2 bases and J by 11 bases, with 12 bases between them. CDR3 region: CASSLPGDAAFF. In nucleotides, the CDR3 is TGTGCCAGCAGCTTACCAGGAGATGCGGCTTTCTTT.

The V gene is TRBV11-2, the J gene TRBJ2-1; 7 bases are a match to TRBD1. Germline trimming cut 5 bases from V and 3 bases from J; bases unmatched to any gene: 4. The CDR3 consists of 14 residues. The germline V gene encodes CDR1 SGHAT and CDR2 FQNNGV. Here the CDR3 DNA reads TGTGCCAGCAGCCTACGGACAGGCTACAATGAGCAGTTCTTC. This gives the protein CASSLRTGYNEQFF.

The CDR3 spells CASKGDTTNSPLHF. DNA for the CDR3: TGCGCCAGCAAAGGGGACACGACAAATTCACCCCTCCACTTT. The chain employs TRBV5-1 and TRBJ1-6, with D possibly being TRBD1 (6 bases). Trimming removed 6 bases at V and 7 bases at J, with 14 bases between. CDR1 SGHRS and CDR2 YFSETQ come from the germline V gene. The length of the CDR3 is 14 residues.

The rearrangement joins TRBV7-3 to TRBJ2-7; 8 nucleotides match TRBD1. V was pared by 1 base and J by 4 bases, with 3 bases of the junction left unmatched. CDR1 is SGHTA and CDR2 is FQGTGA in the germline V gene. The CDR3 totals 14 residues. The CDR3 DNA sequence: TGTGCCAGCAGCTTAAAGGACAGGGTTTACGAGCAGTACTTC. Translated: CASSLKDRVYEQYF. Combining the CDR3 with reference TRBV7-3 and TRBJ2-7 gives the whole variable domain GAGVSQTPSNKVTEKGKYVELRCDPISGHTALYWYRQSLGQGPEFLIYFQGTGAADDSGLPNDRFFAVRPEGSVSTLKIQRTERGDSAVYLCASSLKDRVYEQYFGPGTRLTVT.

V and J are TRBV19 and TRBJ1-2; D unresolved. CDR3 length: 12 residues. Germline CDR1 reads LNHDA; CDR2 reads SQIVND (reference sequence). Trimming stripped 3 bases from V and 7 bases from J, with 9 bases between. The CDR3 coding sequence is TGTGCCAGTAGTATGGGCGCATCTGGCTACACCTTC. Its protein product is CASSMGASGYTF.

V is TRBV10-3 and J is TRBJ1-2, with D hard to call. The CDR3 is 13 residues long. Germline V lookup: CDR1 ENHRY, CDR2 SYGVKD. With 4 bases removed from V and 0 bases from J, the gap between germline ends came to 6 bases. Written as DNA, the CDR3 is TGTGCCATCAGTGGGCAGACTAACTATGGCTACACCTTC. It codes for CAISGQTNYGYTF.

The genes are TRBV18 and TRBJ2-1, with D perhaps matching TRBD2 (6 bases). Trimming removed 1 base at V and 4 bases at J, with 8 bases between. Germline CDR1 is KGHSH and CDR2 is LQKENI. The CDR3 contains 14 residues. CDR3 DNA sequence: TGTGCCAGCTCACCACTAGCGGAGTACAATGAGCAGTTCTTC. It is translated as CASSPLAEYNEQFF. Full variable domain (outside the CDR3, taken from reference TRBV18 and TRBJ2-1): NAGVMQNPRHLVRRRGQEARLRCSPMKGHSHVYWYRQLPEEGLKFMVYLQKENIIDESGMPKERFSAEFPKEGPSILRIQQVVRGDSAAYFCASSPLAEYNEQFFGPGTRLTVL.

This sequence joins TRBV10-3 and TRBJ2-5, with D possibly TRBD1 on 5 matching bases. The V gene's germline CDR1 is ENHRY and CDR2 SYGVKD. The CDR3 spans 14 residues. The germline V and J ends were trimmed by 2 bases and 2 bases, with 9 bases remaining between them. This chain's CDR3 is CAISENRGQETQYF. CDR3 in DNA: TGTGCCATCAGTGAGAATAGGGGTCAAGAGACCCAGTACTTC.

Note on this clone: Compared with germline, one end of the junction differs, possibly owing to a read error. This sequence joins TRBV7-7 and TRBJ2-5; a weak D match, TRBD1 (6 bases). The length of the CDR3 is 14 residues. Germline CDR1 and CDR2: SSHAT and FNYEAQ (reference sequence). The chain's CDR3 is CASSLGQLWETQYF. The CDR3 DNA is TGTGCTAGCAGCTTAGGACAGCTCTGGGAGACCCAGTACTTC.

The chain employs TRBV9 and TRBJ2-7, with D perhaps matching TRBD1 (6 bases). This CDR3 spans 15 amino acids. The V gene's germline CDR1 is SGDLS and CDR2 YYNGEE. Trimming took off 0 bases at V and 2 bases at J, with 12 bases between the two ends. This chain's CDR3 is CASSVEAQGAYEQYF. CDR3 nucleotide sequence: TGTGCCAGCAGCGTAGAGGCACAGGGAGCCTACGAGCAGTACTTC.

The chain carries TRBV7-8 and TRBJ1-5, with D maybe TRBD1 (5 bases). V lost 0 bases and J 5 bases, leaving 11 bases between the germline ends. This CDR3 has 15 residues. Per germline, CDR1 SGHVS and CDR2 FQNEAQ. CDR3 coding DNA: TGTGCCAGCAGCTTAGCGTGGGGGGGGGATCAGCCCCAGCATTTT. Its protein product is CASSLAWGGDQPQHF.

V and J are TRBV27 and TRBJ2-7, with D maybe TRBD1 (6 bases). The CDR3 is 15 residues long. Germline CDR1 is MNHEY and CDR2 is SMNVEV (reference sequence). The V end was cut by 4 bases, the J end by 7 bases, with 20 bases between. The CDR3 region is CASSSRQEPPWEQYF. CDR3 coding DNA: TGTGCCAGCAGTTCCCGACAGGAACCTCCATGGGAGCAGTACTTC.

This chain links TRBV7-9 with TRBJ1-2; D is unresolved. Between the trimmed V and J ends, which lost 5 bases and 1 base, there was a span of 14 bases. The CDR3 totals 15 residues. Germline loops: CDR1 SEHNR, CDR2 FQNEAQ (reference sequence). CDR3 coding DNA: TGTGCCAGCAGCCCAAGGACCTTCATTAACTATGGCTACACCTTC. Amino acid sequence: CASSPRTFINYGYTF.

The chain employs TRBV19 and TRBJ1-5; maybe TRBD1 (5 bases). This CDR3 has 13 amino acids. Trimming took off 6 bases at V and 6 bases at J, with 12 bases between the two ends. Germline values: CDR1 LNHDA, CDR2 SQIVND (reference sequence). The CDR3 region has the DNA TGTGCCAGTAGATCTCAGCAGGGTCAGCCCCAGCATTTT. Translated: CASRSQQGQPQHF.

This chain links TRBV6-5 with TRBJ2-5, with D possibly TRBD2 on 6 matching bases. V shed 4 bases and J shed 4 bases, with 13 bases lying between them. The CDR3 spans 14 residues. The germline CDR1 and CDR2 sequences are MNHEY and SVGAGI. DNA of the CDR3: TGTGCCAGCAGTTCCTCGGAGGGTTCAGAGACCCAGTACTTC. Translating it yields CASSSSEGSETQYF.

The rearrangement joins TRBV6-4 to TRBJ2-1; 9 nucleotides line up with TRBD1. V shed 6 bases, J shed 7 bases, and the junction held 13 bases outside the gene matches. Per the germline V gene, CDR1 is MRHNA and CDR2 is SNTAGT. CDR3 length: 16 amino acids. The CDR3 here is CASSADAGTGYNEQFF. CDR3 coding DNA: TGTGCCAGCAGCGCTGACGCCGGGACAGGGTATAATGAGCAGTTCTTC.

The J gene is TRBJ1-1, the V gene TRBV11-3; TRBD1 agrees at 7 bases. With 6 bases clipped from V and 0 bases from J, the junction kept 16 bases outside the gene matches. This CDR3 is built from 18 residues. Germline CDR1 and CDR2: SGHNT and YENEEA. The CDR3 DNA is TGTGCCAGCAGTCCCACCCTTGGGACAGAAATCATGAACACTGAAGCTTTCTTT. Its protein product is CASSPTLGTEIMNTEAFF.

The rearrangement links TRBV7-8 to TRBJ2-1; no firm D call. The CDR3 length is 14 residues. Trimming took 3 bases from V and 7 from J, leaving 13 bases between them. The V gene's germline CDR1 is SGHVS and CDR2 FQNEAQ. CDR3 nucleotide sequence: TGTGCCAGCAGCTTGGATACGTTTTTGAATGAGCAGTTCTTC. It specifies CASSLDTFLNEQFF.

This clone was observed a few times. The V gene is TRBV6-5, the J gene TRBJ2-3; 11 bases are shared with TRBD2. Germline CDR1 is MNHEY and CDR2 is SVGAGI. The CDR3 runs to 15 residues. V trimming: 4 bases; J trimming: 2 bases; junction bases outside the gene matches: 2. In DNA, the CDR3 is TGTGCCAGCAGTTCGGGACTAGCGGTCACAGATACGCAGTATTTT. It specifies CASSSGLAVTDTQYF.